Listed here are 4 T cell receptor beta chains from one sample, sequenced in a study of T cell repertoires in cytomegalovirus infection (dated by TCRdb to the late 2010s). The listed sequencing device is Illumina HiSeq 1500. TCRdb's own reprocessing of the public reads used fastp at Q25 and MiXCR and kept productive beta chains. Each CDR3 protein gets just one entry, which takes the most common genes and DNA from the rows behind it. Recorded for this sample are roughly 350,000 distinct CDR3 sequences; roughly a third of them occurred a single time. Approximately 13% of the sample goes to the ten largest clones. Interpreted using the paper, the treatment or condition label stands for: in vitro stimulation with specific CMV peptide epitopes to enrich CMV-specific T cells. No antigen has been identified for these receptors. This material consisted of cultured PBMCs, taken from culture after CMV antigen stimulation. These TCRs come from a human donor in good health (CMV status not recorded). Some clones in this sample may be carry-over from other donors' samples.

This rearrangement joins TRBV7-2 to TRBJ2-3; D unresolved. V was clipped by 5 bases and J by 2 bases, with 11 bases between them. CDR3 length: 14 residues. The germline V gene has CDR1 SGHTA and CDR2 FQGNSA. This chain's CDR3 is CASSPNSVTDTQYF. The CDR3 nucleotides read TGTGCCAGCAGCCCCAATTCTGTCACAGATACGCAGTATTTT.

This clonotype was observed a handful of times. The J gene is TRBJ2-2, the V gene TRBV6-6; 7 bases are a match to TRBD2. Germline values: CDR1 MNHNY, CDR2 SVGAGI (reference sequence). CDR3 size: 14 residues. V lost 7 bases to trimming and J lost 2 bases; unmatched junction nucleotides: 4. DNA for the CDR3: TGTGCCAGCAACAGCGGGGCAAACACCGGGGAGCTGTTTTTT. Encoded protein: CASNSGANTGELFF.

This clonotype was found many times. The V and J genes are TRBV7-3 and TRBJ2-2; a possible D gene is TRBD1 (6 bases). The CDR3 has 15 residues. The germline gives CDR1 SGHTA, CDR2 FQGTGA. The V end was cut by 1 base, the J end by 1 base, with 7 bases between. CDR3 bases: TGTGCCAGCAGCTTAATGGGACAGAACACCGGGGAGCTGTTTTTT. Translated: CASSLMGQNTGELFF.

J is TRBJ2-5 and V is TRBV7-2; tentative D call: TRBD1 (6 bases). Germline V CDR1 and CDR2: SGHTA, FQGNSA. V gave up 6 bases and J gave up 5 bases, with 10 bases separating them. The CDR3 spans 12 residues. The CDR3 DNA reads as TGTGCCAGCAGGTGGCAGGGGGAGACCCAGTACTTC. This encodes CASRWQGETQYF.